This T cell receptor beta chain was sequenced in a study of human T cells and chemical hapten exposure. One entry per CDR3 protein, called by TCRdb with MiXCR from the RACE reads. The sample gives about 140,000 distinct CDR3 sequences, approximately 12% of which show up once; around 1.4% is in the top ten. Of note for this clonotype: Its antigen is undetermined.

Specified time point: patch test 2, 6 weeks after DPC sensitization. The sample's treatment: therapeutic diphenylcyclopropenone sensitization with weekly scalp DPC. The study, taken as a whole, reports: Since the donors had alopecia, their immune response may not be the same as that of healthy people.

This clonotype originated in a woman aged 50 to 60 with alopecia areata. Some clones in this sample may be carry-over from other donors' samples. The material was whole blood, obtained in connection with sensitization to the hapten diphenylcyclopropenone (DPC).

The CDR3 loop is CASSPDSSGTPLHF. The CDR3 nucleotides are TGTGCCAGCTCACCGGACTCCTCCGGTACACCCCTCCACTTT. The chain combines TRBV18 with TRBJ1-6, with D unclear. Germline assignment: CDR1 KGHSH and CDR2 LQKENI. The CDR3 runs to 14 residues. V gave up 3 bases and J gave up 11 bases, with 14 bases separating them. Using reference TRBV18 and TRBJ1-6 for the parts outside the CDR3, the full variable domain is NAGVMQNPRHLVRRRGQEARLRCSPMKGHSHVYWYRQLPEEGLKFMVYLQKENIIDESGMPKERFSAEFPKEGPSILRIQQVVRGDSAAYFCASSPDSSGTPLHFGNGTRLTVT.